Each of the 27 T cell receptor beta chains below was sequenced from the same sample in a study of blood T cell repertoires in COVID-19. TCRdb's table, derived via immunoSEQ multiplex PCR, lists solely in-frame clones and lacks some. Of roughly 240,000 clones detected, about 89% appear once; the ten largest clones hold 1.5% to 2%. Material: peripheral blood. The receptors here all came from a woman aged 60-70 years who had recovered from COVID-19.

Notes on this clone: The same CDR3 arises from other DNA sequences in this sample as well. The chain joins TRBV4-3 to TRBJ2-5; D gene ambiguous. Germline-derived CDR1 and CDR2 are LGHNA and YSLEER. Trimming took off 0 bases at V and 4 bases at J, with 6 bases between the two ends. The CDR3 consists of 13 residues. The DNA of the CDR3 is TGCGCCAGCAGCCAAGATCTACGAGAGACCCAGTACTTC. Translating it yields CASSQDLRETQYF.

The J gene is TRBJ2-1, the V gene TRBV24-1, with D maybe TRBD2 (6 bases). The CDR3 totals 13 residues. CDR1 is KGHDR, CDR2 SFDVKD, per germline. Trimming took off 9 bases at V and 3 bases at J, with 11 bases between the two ends. The CDR3 protein is CATGGTVYNEQFF. The DNA for the CDR3 is TGTGCCACCGGCGGGACGGTCTACAATGAGCAGTTCTTC.

The V gene is TRBV2, the J gene TRBJ1-3; possibly TRBD1 for D (6 bases). The CDR3 is 14 residues long. Trimming cost V 5 bases and J 4 bases, with 12 bases left between them. The germline gives CDR1 SNHLY, CDR2 FYNNEI. CDR3 protein: CASSYTGPGNTIYF. The CDR3 bases are TGTGCCAGCAGTTACACAGGGCCCGGAAACACCATATATTTT.

The chain joins TRBV28 to TRBJ1-2, with 9 positions matching TRBD1. V gave up 4 bases and J gave up 3 bases; unmatched junction bases: 3. The CDR3 covers 14 residues. Looked up from germline, CDR1 is MDHEN and CDR2 is SYDVKM. The DNA of the CDR3 is TGTGCCAGCAGTTGGACAGGGGACTACTATGGCTACACCTTC. This encodes CASSWTGDYYGYTF.

The chain links TRBV19 to TRBJ2-7; D is perhaps TRBD1 (6 bases). This CDR3 contains 13 residues. CDR1 LNHDA and CDR2 SQIVND come from the germline V gene (reference sequence). The germline V and J ends were trimmed by 5 bases and 2 bases, with 10 bases remaining between them. For the CDR3, the DNA is TGTGCCAGTAGTGCTGGGGGCACCTACGAGCAGTACTTC. This translates into CASSAGGTYEQYF. Drawing the rest from reference TRBV19 and TRBJ2-7, the complete variable domain is DGGITQSPKYLFRKEGQNVTLSCEQNLNHDAMYWYRQDPGQGLRLIYYSQIVNDFQKGDIAEGYSVSREKKESFPLTVTSAQKNPTAFYLCASSAGGTYEQYFGPGTRLTVT.

V usage is TRBV29-1 and J usage is TRBJ2-5; 7 bases are a match to TRBD2. Germline values: CDR1 SQVTM, CDR2 ANQGSEA. This CDR3 is 13 amino acids long. With V trimmed by 0 bases and J by 5 bases, 3 bases remained unmatched. The CDR3 DNA follows: TGCAGCGTTGAAGAAAGGGGAGGGGAGACCCAGTACTTC. Its protein product is CSVEERGGETQYF.

The chain recombines TRBV5-6 with TRBJ1-1; a possible D gene is TRBD1 (6 bases). The V gene's germline CDR1 is SGHDT and CDR2 YYEEEE. Trimming shortened V by 7 bases and J by 2 bases, and 24 bases separated the two germline ends. This CDR3 comprises 17 residues. The CDR3 here is CASARLPLRGSNTEAFF. The CDR3 nucleotides are TGTGCCAGCGCTAGACTCCCCTTAAGGGGGAGTAACACTGAAGCTTTCTTT. The full variable domain, its missing parts supplied by reference TRBV5-6 and TRBJ1-1, is DAGVTQSPTHLIKTRGQQVTLRCSPKSGHDTVSWYQQALGQGPQFIFQYYEEEERQRGNFPDRFSGHQFPNYSSELNVNALLLGDSALYLCASARLPLRGSNTEAFFGQGTRLTVV.

This chain uses TRBV25-1 with TRBJ2-2, with a weak D call TRBD2 (5 bases). V was trimmed by 6 bases and J by 4 bases, leaving 9 bases between them. Germline loops: CDR1 MGHDK, CDR2 SYGVNS. This CDR3 contains 13 residues. The CDR3 spells CASSREGTGELFF. The CDR3, as DNA: TGTGCCAGCAGCCGAGAGGGCACCGGGGAGCTGTTTTTT. Drawing the rest from reference TRBV25-1 and TRBJ2-2, the complete variable domain is EADIYQTPRYLVIGTGKKITLECSQTMGHDKMYWYQQDPGMELHLIHYSYGVNSTEKGDLSSESTVSRIRTEHFPLTLESARPSHTSQYLCASSREGTGELFFGEGSRLTVL.

The J gene is TRBJ2-7, the V gene TRBV28; unclear D gene. The CDR3 covers 12 residues. V was cut by 3 bases and J by 4 bases, with 7 bases left in between. Germline V CDR1 and CDR2: MDHEN, SYDVKM. CDR3 sequence: CASSFALYEQYF. The CDR3 nucleotides are TGTGCCAGCAGTTTCGCACTATACGAGCAGTACTTC. Full variable domain (outside the CDR3, taken from reference TRBV28 and TRBJ2-7): DVKVTQSSRYLVKRTGEKVFLECVQDMDHENMFWYRQDPGLGLRLIYFSYDVKMKEKGDIPEGYSVSREKKERFSLILESASTNQTSMYLCASSFALYEQYFGPGTRLTVT.

The chain carries TRBV7-8 and TRBJ2-6; D gene uncertain. This CDR3 is built from 14 residues. The V gene lost 0 bases and the J gene lost 4 bases, with 4 bases spanning the gap. Germline CDR1 is SGHVS and CDR2 is FQNEAQ. CDR3 sequence: CASSLAAGANVLTF. CDR3 nucleotides: TGTGCCAGCAGCTTAGCGGCCGGGGCCAACGTCCTGACTTTC.

This clone was counted a single time. J is TRBJ1-4 and V is TRBV19; D uncertain. The germline gives CDR1 LNHDA, CDR2 SQIVND (reference sequence). CDR3 length equals 15 residues. With 1 base removed from V and 3 bases from J, the gap between germline ends came to 9 bases. The CDR3, as DNA: TGTGCCAGTAGTATAGCCGGGATAGCTAATGAAAAACTGTTTTTT. This encodes CASSIAGIANEKLFF.

The V gene is TRBV11-2, the J gene TRBJ1-1; D not certain. V was shortened by 5 bases and J by 2 bases, with 12 bases between the two germline ends. CDR1 is SGHAT and CDR2 is FQNNGV in the germline V gene. The CDR3 sequence is 14 residues long. DNA of the CDR3: TGTGCCAGCAGCCTGGGCGTCCCAAACACTGAAGCTTTCTTT. Its protein is CASSLGVPNTEAFF. The full variable domain, its missing parts supplied by reference TRBV11-2 and TRBJ1-1, is EAGVAQSPRYKIIEKRQSVAFWCNPISGHATLYWYQQILGQGPKLLIQFQNNGVVDDSQLPKDRFSAERLKGVDSTLKIQPAKLEDSAVYLCASSLGVPNTEAFFGQGTRLTVV.

This chain connects TRBV9 to TRBJ1-3; 7 positions match TRBD1. This CDR3 is built from 16 residues. The trim removed 3 bases at V and 4 bases at J, leaving 10 bases unmatched. Germline V gives CDR1 SGDLS, CDR2 YYNGEE. This chain's CDR3 is CASSAGQPNVGNTIYF. CDR3 sequence (DNA): TGTGCCAGCAGCGCGGGACAGCCCAACGTCGGAAACACCATATATTTT.

This sequence joins TRBV12-5 and TRBJ2-6, with D perhaps TRBD1 (6 bases). This CDR3 contains 15 residues. Germline V lookup: CDR1 LGHNT, CDR2 FRNRAP. V was pared by 11 bases and J by 0 bases, with 14 bases between. CDR3: CAGTGIPSGANVLTF. Written as DNA, the CDR3 is TGTGCTGGTACAGGGATCCCCTCTGGGGCCAACGTCCTGACTTTC. Supplemented by reference TRBV12-5 and TRBJ2-6, the full variable domain reads DARVTQTPRHKVTEMGQEVTMRCQPILGHNTVFWYRQTMMQGLELLAYFRNRAPLDDSGMPKDRFSAEMPDATLATLKIQPSEPRDSAVYFCAGTGIPSGANVLTFGAGSRLTVL.

The chain carries TRBV5-6 and TRBJ2-2; D uncertain. Trimming took 1 base from V and 1 from J, leaving 5 bases between them. CDR1 is SGHDT, CDR2 YYEEEE, per germline. The CDR3 extends over 14 amino acids. CDR3 in DNA: TGTGCCAGCAGCTTGCCAGGGAACACCGGGGAGCTGTTTTTT. The encoded protein is CASSLPGNTGELFF.

J is TRBJ1-3 and V is TRBV28; D is uncertain. Germline V gene data show CDR1 as MDHEN and CDR2 as SYDVKM. Trimming pared 8 bases from V and 4 bases from J, leaving 6 bases between. The CDR3 has 11 amino acids. The CDR3 region has the DNA TGTGCCAGCGGCCCAGGAAACACCATATATTTT. This encodes CASGPGNTIYF.

The chain couples TRBV2 to TRBJ1-2, with 7 bases matching TRBD1. Germline V gene data show CDR1 as SNHLY and CDR2 as FYNNEI. V lost 4 bases to trimming and J lost 8 bases; unmatched junction nucleotides: 10. This CDR3 contains 14 residues. The CDR3 is CASSVRQGVGGYTF. In DNA form, the CDR3 reads TGTGCCAGCAGTGTTCGGCAGGGGGTGGGCGGCTACACCTTC. The full variable domain, rest sourced from reference TRBV2 and TRBJ1-2, is EPEVTQTPSHQVTQMGQEVILRCVPISNHLYFYWYRQILGQKVEFLVSFYNNEISEKSEIFDDQFSVERPDGSNFTLKIRSTKLEDSAMYFCASSVRQGVGGYTFGSGTRLTVV.

The J gene is TRBJ1-4, the V gene TRBV7-9, with D uncertain. The CDR3 contains 13 residues. CDR1 and CDR2 (germline): SEHNR, FQNEAQ (reference sequence). V was shortened by 0 bases and J by 7 bases, with 6 bases between the two germline ends. The CDR3 spells CASSLAVAEKLFF. In DNA form, the CDR3 reads TGTGCCAGCAGCTTAGCGGTAGCTGAAAAACTGTTTTTT.

The V gene is TRBV7-2, the J gene TRBJ1-3; no clear D gene. Trimming removed 2 bases from V and 0 bases from J, with 11 bases in between. CDR3 length: 16 amino acids. Per the germline V gene, CDR1 is SGHTA and CDR2 is FQGNSA. The DNA of the CDR3 is TGTGCCAGCAGCTTAAGGTTACAGCACTCTGGAAACACCATATATTTT. Amino acid sequence: CASSLRLQHSGNTIYF.

The J gene is TRBJ1-5, the V gene TRBV19; tentatively, D is TRBD1 (5 bases). CDR3 size: 12 residues. Germline V gene lookup returns CDR1 LNHDA and CDR2 SQIVND (reference sequence). Trimming removed 5 bases at V and 7 bases at J, with 9 bases between. CDR3 loop: CASSDDSQPQHF. CDR3 in DNA: TGTGCCAGTAGTGACGACAGCCAGCCCCAGCATTTT.

The V call is TRBV27, the J call TRBJ2-3; 9 nucleotides match TRBD2. J was trimmed by 3 bases and V by 3 bases; bases with no gene match: 4. The CDR3 spans 15 residues. Germline V gives CDR1 MNHEY, CDR2 SMNVEV (reference sequence). The CDR3 is CASSFGSGGTDTQYF. Written as DNA, the CDR3 is TGTGCCAGCAGTTTTGGTAGCGGGGGAACAGATACGCAGTATTTT.

V gene TRBV5-1 combines with J gene TRBJ1-1; 8 bases align to TRBD1. CDR3 length: 15 residues. The junction had 10 bases not matched to a gene; V was cut back by 5 bases and J by 4 bases. The germline gives CDR1 SGHRS, CDR2 YFSETQ. CDR3 protein: CASRRGQGVSTEAFF. CDR3 sequence (DNA): TGCGCCAGCAGGCGAGGACAGGGCGTGAGCACTGAAGCTTTCTTT.

V usage is TRBV5-1 and J usage is TRBJ1-4, with TRBD1 identical over 7 bases. Trimming at V came to 7 bases and at J to 0 bases, leaving 9 bases not matched to a gene. There are 16 residues in the CDR3. Germline assignment: CDR1 SGHRS and CDR2 YFSETQ. The CDR3, as DNA: TGCGCCAGCGGCAGACAGGGCCTATCAACTAATGAAAAACTGTTTTTT. Amino acids: CASGRQGLSTNEKLFF.

The chain has TRBV5-1 and TRBJ2-7; maybe TRBD1 (5 bases). The CDR3 totals 14 residues. Per germline, CDR1 SGHRS and CDR2 YFSETQ. The V end was cut by 4 bases, the J end by 7 bases, with 18 bases between. The CDR3 region is CASSPNSRVGEQYF. In DNA, the CDR3 is TGCGCCAGCAGCCCGAACTCCAGGGTAGGGGAGCAGTACTTC.

V and J are TRBV3-1 (or the pseudogene TRBV3-2) and TRBJ2-3; 12 nucleotides align to TRBD2. This CDR3 region has 20 residues. Germline V gene data show CDR1 as LGHDT and CDR2 as YNNKEL (reference sequence). Trimming at V came to 0 bases and at J to 2 bases, leaving 12 bases not matched to a gene. The CDR3 DNA sequence: TGTGCCAGCAGCCAAGAATCTGCTAGCGGGGGGGCCCCCCTCACAGATACGCAGTATTTT. Amino acids: CASSQESASGGAPLTDTQYF.

The V call is TRBV9, the J call TRBJ1-1, with TRBD1 matching over 8 bases. Germline V gene lookup returns CDR1 SGDLS and CDR2 YYNGEE. The J segment lost 4 bases and the V segment lost 0 bases, leaving 8 bases of the junction unmatched. There are 16 residues in the CDR3. The CDR3 DNA reads TGTGCCAGCAGCGTAGTAGGGCAGGGGGCAGGCACTGAAGCTTTCTTT. Protein: CASSVVGQGAGTEAFF.

This clone was found a few times. V and J are TRBV18 and TRBJ1-1, with D perhaps TRBD1 (6 bases). The CDR3 covers 15 residues. Germline loops: CDR1 KGHSH, CDR2 LQKENI. With 2 bases removed from V and 1 base from J, the gap between germline ends came to 11 bases. CDR3 DNA: TGTGCCAGCTCACCAGGGGGCGGCCCGAACACTGAAGCTTTCTTT. It encodes CASSPGGGPNTEAFF.